This entry lists 4 T cell receptor beta chains sequenced from one sample in a study of human T cells and chemical hapten exposure. Time point reported: patch test 3, about 24 weeks after DPC sensitization. Treatment of the sample: therapeutic diphenylcyclopropenone sensitization with weekly scalp DPC. TCRdb processed the RACE reads anew with MiXCR; each CDR3 protein has one entry. The table includes roughly 100,000 distinct CDR3 sequences, less than 35% detected once. The input for sequencing was whole blood, taken in connection with sensitization to the hapten diphenylcyclopropenone (DPC). These receptors were obtained from a man aged 40-49 years with alopecia areata. Some clones in this sample may be carry-over from other donors' samples.

The chain employs TRBV11-2 and TRBJ2-4, with D perhaps matching TRBD1 (5 bases). CDR1 SGHAT and CDR2 FQNNGV come from the germline V gene. This CDR3 comprises 15 residues. The ends were cut back, 5 bases at V and 8 bases at J, with 19 bases in the middle. The CDR3 spells CASSPARYGRDIQYF. The CDR3 DNA follows: TGTGCCAGCAGCCCGGCCCGATACGGCAGGGACATTCAGTACTTC.

This clonotype has a handful of counts. The V gene is TRBV5-1, the J gene TRBJ2-2; TRBD2 matches 14 bases. Germline CDR1 SGHRS, CDR2 YFSETQ. There are 20 residues in the CDR3. V was pared by 4 bases and J by 2 bases, with 13 bases of the junction left unmatched. CDR3 amino acids: CASSLGLAGVMRINTGELFF. The CDR3 nucleotides read TGCGCCAGCAGCCTGGGACTAGCGGGGGTCATGCGGATAAACACCGGGGAGCTGTTTTTT.

Only a few counts were recorded for this clonotype. The chain combines TRBV10-3 with TRBJ2-4; no clear D gene. Trimming pared 5 bases from V and 6 bases from J, leaving 20 bases between. This CDR3 region has 16 residues. CDR1 is ENHRY, CDR2 SYGVKD, per germline. The CDR3 DNA reads as TGTGCCATCAGTACCTCCGAATCCAGATCGGGAAACATTCAGTACTTC. Its translation: CAISTSESRSGNIQYF.

V is TRBV3-1 and J is TRBJ2-3; the D is unclear. This CDR3 is 15 amino acids long. Trimming stripped 3 bases from V and 0 bases from J, with 10 bases between. Germline-derived CDR1 and CDR2 are LGHDT and YNNKEL (reference sequence). CDR3 DNA: TGTGCCAGCAGCCAGGCCGTTTCTAGCACAGATACGCAGTATTTT. Residues: CASSQAVSSTDTQYF.